The clone carrying this T cell receptor (beta chain) was observed once. The target antigen is unknown. The method was immunoSEQ multiplex PCR; TCRdb's version includes in-frame clones alone and lacks a portion of them. The sample has tens of thousands of clones; around 89% are singletons. With no exception, relapse followed autologous stem cell transplantation in all patients, and brentuximab vedotin exposure varied. These data are taken from a study of PD-1 blockade in classical Hodgkin lymphoma. CDR3 length: 16 residues. Study results and caveats: What drove the repertoire differences, possibly disease activity or prior therapy, has not been defined. With CD4+ cells, TCR diversity rose significantly by C4D1, but not with CD8+ cells. Patients who responded completely had about the same baseline diversity as newly diagnosed patients.

The receptor was isolated from a human donor with classical Hodgkin lymphoma. The genes are TRBV21-1 and TRBJ2-1; the D call of TRBD2 is as the table states it, not checked on the DNA. TRBV21-1 corresponds to a pseudogene. The sample here was peripheral blood mononuclear cells (PBMCs), taken at baseline. CDR3 in DNA: TGTGCCAGCAGCAAAGAGTCTAGCGGGGGCCGTGGTGAGCAGTTCTTC. Residues: CASSKESSGGRGEQFF.